These 14 T cell receptor beta chains were all obtained from the same sample, sequenced in a study of CD8+CD57+ T cells in acquired aplastic anemia. Genomic DNA templated the TCR beta VDJ and CDR3 profiling. TCRdb ran MiXCR on the reads and lists one entry per CDR3 protein. The sample yields about 170,000 distinct CDR3 sequences, about 60% seen once. The sample consisted of sorted CD4+, CD8+, or CD8+CD57+ T cells (not recorded which) from PBMCs. The receptors originated from a human donor in good health.

This clonotype was observed at least ten times. This sequence joins TRBV24-1 and TRBJ1-2; a possible D gene is TRBD1 (6 bases). The CDR3 runs to 13 residues. Germline V gene sequence: CDR1 KGHDR, CDR2 SFDVKD. V lost 5 bases to trimming and J lost 6 bases, with 12 bases between them. The CDR3 nucleotides are TGTGCCACCAGTGCGGACAGCTGGGATGGCTACACCTTC. Translating gives CATSADSWDGYTF.

This sequence joins TRBV5-5 and TRBJ2-5; tentative D call: TRBD1 (5 bases). This CDR3 is built from 13 residues. Germline CDR1 and CDR2: SGHKS and YYEKEE (reference sequence). The V end lost 7 bases, the J end lost 0 bases, and 10 bases lay between the germline ends. This CDR3 reads CASHLGDQETQYF. The CDR3 DNA reads as TGTGCCAGCCACTTAGGGGACCAAGAGACCCAGTACTTC.

The chain employs TRBV2 and TRBJ1-3, with 9 bases identical to TRBD1. Germline CDR1 is SNHLY and CDR2 is FYNNEI. The CDR3 sequence is 12 residues long. J was trimmed by 4 bases and V by 8 bases; bases with no gene match: 0. CDR3 region: CASGTGGNTIYF. CDR3 coding DNA: TGTGCCAGCGGGACAGGGGGAAACACCATATATTTT.

This clonotype occurred many times. V gene TRBV9 combines with J gene TRBJ1-1; D is undetermined. The CDR3 sequence is 13 residues long. V was trimmed by 1 base and J by 1 base, leaving 5 bases between them. Germline V gene lookup returns CDR1 SGDLS and CDR2 YYNGEE. The CDR3 protein is CASSVQENTEAFF. DNA for the CDR3: TGTGCCAGCAGCGTACAGGAGAACACTGAAGCTTTCTTT.

The gene calls are TRBV7-8 and TRBJ2-3; 8 nucleotides align to TRBD1. Germline CDR1 SGHVS, CDR2 FQNEAQ. The CDR3 contains 14 residues. Losses at the gene ends were 4 bases for V and 4 bases for J; bases not matched to a gene: 4. The CDR3 loop reads CASSSRTGSDTQYF. CDR3 nucleotides: TGTGCCAGCAGCTCGCGGACAGGGTCAGATACGCAGTATTTT.

The V and J genes are TRBV10-2 and TRBJ1-3, with 8 nucleotides matching TRBD1. In germline, CDR1 is WSHSY, CDR2 SAAADI. The CDR3 has 17 amino acids. The ends lost 2 bases at V and 0 bases at J; junction bases unmatched: 6. The CDR3 sequence is CASSERDRLCSGNTIYF. CDR3 coding DNA: TGCGCCAGCAGTGAGAGGGACAGGCTGTGCTCTGGAAACACCATATATTTT.

This clonotype was counted at least ten times. The genes are TRBV20-1 and TRBJ1-5; 9 bases align to TRBD1. V shed 1 base, J shed 0 bases, and the junction held 13 bases outside the gene matches. There are 19 residues in the CDR3. Germline-derived CDR1 and CDR2 are DFQATT and SNEGSKA (reference sequence). DNA for the CDR3: TGCAGTGCTAGAGGTGGGACAGGGTTGGCGCCCGATAGCAATCAGCCCCAGCATTTT. It is translated as CSARGGTGLAPDSNQPQHF.

This clonotype turned up a few times. The chain uses TRBV29-1 and TRBJ2-1; D not resolved. Trimming stripped 4 bases from V and 10 bases from J, with 14 bases between. The CDR3 sequence is 12 residues long. Germline CDR1 reads SQVTM; CDR2 reads ANQGSEA. In nucleotides, the CDR3 is TGCAGCGTTGCACTACCCGTGGGGGAGCAGTTCTTC. It yields the protein CSVALPVGEQFF.

As regards this clonotype: Given a much more abundant clone one base away, this may be a read error. The J gene is TRBJ1-4, the V gene TRBV19; D is perhaps TRBD1 (5 bases). CDR3 length: 16 amino acids. Germline V CDR1 and CDR2: LNHDA, SQIVND (reference sequence). V was clipped by 9 bases and J by 6 bases, with 23 bases between them. CDR3 protein: CARTVKRDGGDEKLFF. CDR3 DNA sequence: TGTGCCAGGACCGTCAAAAGGGACGGCGGGGATGAAAAACTGTTTTTT.

There are many counts of this clonotype. The chain carries TRBV5-6 and TRBJ1-5; unclear D gene. The V gene lost 2 bases and the J gene lost 1 base, with 7 bases spanning the gap. Germline V CDR1 and CDR2: SGHDT, YYEEEE. The CDR3 runs 14 residues. The CDR3 bases are TGTGCCAGCAGCTTCGGAGAGAGCAATCAGCCCCAGCATTTT. Its translation: CASSFGESNQPQHF.

The chain couples TRBV20-1 to TRBJ2-5; 11 bases line up with TRBD2. V lost 4 bases, J lost 2 bases, and 6 bases stayed unmatched. The germline CDR1 and CDR2 sequences are DFQATT and SNEGSKA (reference sequence). This CDR3 spans 15 amino acids. The CDR3 reads CSAKALAGGQETQYF. The CDR3 DNA sequence: TGCAGTGCTAAAGCTTTAGCGGGAGGGCAAGAGACCCAGTACTTC.

This clonotype has just a few counts. The chain combines TRBV27 with TRBJ2-7, with D perhaps assigned TRBD1 or TRBD2 (5 bases each). The V end lost 9 bases, the J end lost 4 bases, and 19 bases lay between the germline ends. Germline V CDR1 and CDR2: MNHEY, SMNVEV (reference sequence). This CDR3 has 14 residues. DNA of the CDR3: TGTGCCAGGGGGGATTCCGGGGAAGTTTACGAGCAGTACTTC. It specifies CARGDSGEVYEQYF.

The chain carries TRBV29-1 and TRBJ2-5; TRBD2 agrees at 8 bases. Germline CDR1 is SQVTM and CDR2 is ANQGSEA. V dropped 7 bases and J dropped 1; count of bases not matched to a gene: 5. CDR3 length: 13 residues. The CDR3 reads CSAGAGGQETQYF. The CDR3, as DNA: TGCAGCGCTGGGGCGGGGGGCCAAGAGACCCAGTACTTC.

The chain joins TRBV12-3 or TRBV12-4 to TRBJ2-7, with 10 nucleotides matching TRBD2. After removal of 5 bases from V and 6 bases from J, the junction contained 10 bases not matched to a gene. The CDR3 is 15 amino acids. This CDR3 is CASSVTSGAPSEQYF. CDR3 bases: TGTGCCAGCAGTGTAACTAGCGGGGCTCCGAGCGAGCAGTACTTC.